Presented here are 5 T cell receptor beta chains from one specimen sequenced in a study of early T cells in non-severe SARS-CoV-2 infection. From the 5' RACE reads, TCRdb called clonotypes with MiXCR, one entry per CDR3 protein. In the table there are some 87,000 distinct CDR3 sequences, 9% to 14% of which are singletons. The sample comprised whole blood. These TCRs come from an adult who was a healthcare worker with PCR-confirmed SARS-CoV-2 infection or an uninfected control (not recorded which).

The V and J genes are TRBV2 and TRBJ2-1; D call uncertain. CDR1 and CDR2 from the germline V gene are SNHLY and FYNNEI. V dropped 5 bases and J dropped 9 bases, with 8 bases sitting between them. The CDR3 runs 11 residues. In DNA, the CDR3 is TGTGCCAGCAGTAAAAAGCCTGAGCAGTTCTTC. Its translation: CASSKKPEQFF.

This clonotype came up a few times. The rearrangement links TRBV12-3 or TRBV12-4 to TRBJ1-1; possible D gene TRBD1, 5 bases. There are 13 residues in the CDR3. V lost 10 bases to trimming and J lost 6 bases, with 18 bases between them. The CDR3 protein is CAIRGVLGPEAFF. CDR3 DNA sequence: TGTGCCATCCGAGGGGTGTTGGGTCCTGAAGCTTTCTTT.

In this sample, this clonotype turned up many times. The chain has TRBV20-1 and TRBJ2-1; 8 positions match TRBD1. The CDR3 length is 14 residues. Germline assignment: CDR1 DFQATT and CDR2 SNEGSKA (reference sequence). V shed 3 bases and J 5 bases; nucleotides not matched to a gene: 6. CDR3 protein: CSARRTGIDNEQFF. The CDR3 nucleotides are TGCAGTGCTAGGAGGACAGGGATAGACAATGAGCAGTTCTTC.

The chain is built from TRBV11-2 and TRBJ2-3; possibly TRBD2 for D (6 bases). Germline V CDR1 and CDR2: SGHAT, FQNNGV. The CDR3 loop spans 14 amino acids. V was clipped by 2 bases and J by 5 bases, with 11 bases between them. The CDR3, as DNA: TGTGCCAGCAGCTTAACGGGAGAGATAGATACGCAGTATTTT. This gives the protein CASSLTGEIDTQYF.

In its sample, this clonotype was seen a few times. The CDR3 loop is CASSPLFMTSNEKLFF. The CDR3 DNA reads TGTGCCAGCAGCCCCCTATTCATGACTTCGAATGAAAAACTGTTTTTT. The chain links TRBV12-3 or TRBV12-4 to TRBJ1-4; D is undetermined. Trimming shortened V by 6 bases and J by 5 bases, and 19 bases separated the two germline ends. This CDR3 spans 16 amino acids.